The following is a T cell receptor beta chain sequence with its context. The antigen is not known. The data derive from a study of siplizumab effects on memory and regulatory T cells. The study, taken as a whole, reports: Many proliferating CD4+ or CD8+ clones remained unclassified. Roughly 75-96% of them could not be assigned either a naive or a memory phenotype. Siplizumab conditions gave an average of around 70% Treg-derived mappable alloreactive CD4+ clones, versus less than 35% for controls. The study found that siplizumab significantly reduced alloreactive sequences traceable to unstimulated CD4+ memory cells.

Germline V gene lookup returns CDR1 KGHSH and CDR2 LQKENI. The CDR3 runs to 14 residues. Trimming took 6 bases from V and 3 from J, leaving 15 bases between them. Here immunoSEQ multiplex PCR was the method, and the copy in TCRdb shows in-frame clones only, minus some. The sample has some 100,000 clones, around nine tenths seen once; the top ten hold approximately 12%. The sequence was collected from a human donor in good health. The chain is built from TRBV18 and TRBJ2-7; D is unresolved. The material sequenced was non-Treg CD4+ T cells sorted from blood. CDR3 in DNA: TGTGCCAGCTCCCTGGGCCATCCTAACTACGAGCAGTACTTC. Its translation: CASSLGHPNYEQYF.